Below are 22 T cell receptor beta chains sequenced from a single sample in a study of blood T cell repertoires in COVID-19. Clones were read by immunoSEQ multiplex PCR, and TCRdb kept only the in-frame ones, dropping some. The repertoire holds roughly 400,000 clones, with roughly 92% as singletons. The sequenced material came from PBMCs or T cells enriched from blood (not recorded which). These receptors originate from a woman in her forties who had been exposed to COVID-19.

This sequence joins TRBV25-1 and TRBJ1-1; a weak D match, TRBD1 (6 bases). Germline V CDR1 and CDR2: MGHDK, SYGVNS. V dropped 1 base and J dropped 2 bases, with 11 bases sitting between them. The CDR3 totals 15 residues. CDR3 DNA sequence: TGTGCCAGCAGTGAATTCGCAGGGGCAAACACTGAAGCTTTCTTT. Protein sequence: CASSEFAGANTEAFF.

The rearrangement links TRBV6-5 to TRBJ1-5, with D tentatively TRBD1 (5 bases). Looked up from germline, CDR1 is MNHEY and CDR2 is SVGAGI. The V end was cut by 5 bases, the J end by 0 bases, with 11 bases between. The CDR3 length is 15 residues. CDR3 amino acids: CASSLTGDSNQPQHF. The CDR3 region has the DNA TGTGCCAGCAGTCTTACAGGAGATAGCAATCAGCCCCAGCATTTT.

This chain links TRBV5-4 with TRBJ2-2; 9 nucleotides match TRBD2. CDR3 length: 15 amino acids. Per germline, CDR1 SGHNT and CDR2 YYREEE (reference sequence). V gave up 3 bases and J gave up 1 base; unmatched junction bases: 1. The DNA of the CDR3 is TGTGCCAGCAGCTATAGCGGGAGGAACACCGGGGAGCTGTTTTTT. Its translation: CASSYSGRNTGELFF.

The chain has TRBV7-8 and TRBJ1-6; no reliable D call. Germline loops: CDR1 SGHVS, CDR2 FQNEAQ. Trimming removed 1 base at V and 9 bases at J, with 4 bases between. This CDR3 region has 12 residues. The CDR3 DNA reads TGTGCCAGCAGCTTAGGGAGTTCACCCCTCCACTTT. It encodes CASSLGSSPLHF.

The V and J genes are TRBV30 and TRBJ2-1, with D possibly being TRBD2 (6 bases). With 0 bases removed from V and 8 bases from J, the gap between germline ends came to 17 bases. In germline, CDR1 is GTSNPN, CDR2 SVGIG (reference sequence). This CDR3 region has 15 residues. Here the CDR3 reads CAWSVSPTSLDEQFF. The DNA for the CDR3 is TGTGCCTGGAGTGTAAGCCCCACTAGCCTGGATGAGCAGTTCTTC.

The J gene is TRBJ2-5, the V gene TRBV30, with 7 bases matching TRBD1. Per the germline V gene, CDR1 is GTSNPN and CDR2 is SVGIG (reference sequence). V shed 0 bases, J shed 4 bases, and the junction held 5 bases outside the gene matches. The CDR3 runs to 14 residues. The CDR3 DNA follows: TGTGCCTGGAGTGTAGGGGCAGGGGGAGAGACCCAGTACTTC. This sequence encodes CAWSVGAGGETQYF. Using reference TRBV30 and TRBJ2-5 for the parts outside the CDR3, the full variable domain is SQTIHQWPATLVQPVGSPLSLECTVEGTSNPNLYWYRQAAGRGLQLLFYSVGIGQISSEVPQNLSASRPQDRQFILSSKKLLLSDSGFYLCAWSVGAGGETQYFGPGTRLLVL.

The V gene is TRBV7-9, the J gene TRBJ1-2, with 8 bases fitting TRBD1. The V gene's germline CDR1 is SEHNR and CDR2 FQNEAQ (reference sequence). The J segment lost 8 bases and the V segment lost 4 bases, leaving 12 bases of the junction unmatched. The CDR3 has 15 residues. The CDR3 reads CASSSQPPTGVGYTF. For the CDR3, the DNA is TGTGCCAGCAGCTCCCAACCTCCGACAGGGGTGGGCTACACCTTC.

This sequence joins TRBV4-3 and TRBJ1-4; D perhaps matches TRBD1 (5 bases). Per the germline V gene, CDR1 is LGHNA and CDR2 is YSLEER. Trimming stripped 1 base from V and 3 bases from J, with 15 bases between. CDR3 length equals 17 residues. CDR3 nucleotide sequence: TGCGCCAGCAGCCAAGCGTCTTTTCGGGGGTCTAATGAAAAACTGTTTTTT. As protein: CASSQASFRGSNEKLFF.

This sequence joins TRBV27 and TRBJ1-3; the match to TRBD1 covers 7 bases. The J segment lost 2 bases and the V segment lost 4 bases, leaving 14 bases of the junction unmatched. The CDR3 is 18 amino acids. Per germline, CDR1 MNHEY and CDR2 SMNVEV (reference sequence). CDR3 coding DNA: TGTGCCAGCAGTTCCCGTTTCGGAGGGGGCGGAACTGGAAACACCATATATTTT. Protein product: CASSSRFGGGGTGNTIYF.

A single count supports this clone. Here the CDR3 reads CASSKGLAGYEQYF. The CDR3 DNA reads TGTGCCAGCAGCAAAGGACTAGCGGGCTACGAGCAGTACTTC. The chain is built from TRBV7-2 and TRBJ2-7; 11 bases are shared with TRBD2. V dropped 5 bases and J dropped 3; count of bases not matched to a gene: 3. From germline, CDR1 is SGHTA and CDR2 FQGNSA. The CDR3 is 14 residues long.

The chain couples TRBV9 to TRBJ2-1, with D possibly being TRBD2 (6 bases). Germline lookup yields CDR1 SGDLS and CDR2 YYNGEE. The CDR3 spans 14 residues. V gave up 3 bases and J gave up 3 bases, with 10 bases separating them. CDR3 sequence reads: CASSEGLFYNEQFF. In DNA, the CDR3 is TGTGCCAGCAGCGAGGGACTTTTCTACAATGAGCAGTTCTTC.

The chain carries TRBV24-1 and TRBJ2-2; a weak D match, TRBD2 (6 bases). This CDR3 is built from 16 residues. The germline V and J ends were trimmed by 1 base and 6 bases, with 14 bases remaining between them. The germline gives CDR1 KGHDR, CDR2 SFDVKD. CDR3 nucleotides: TGTGCCACCAGTGATTTAGGCGGGACGGCTGCCGGGGAGCTGTTTTTT. It is translated as CATSDLGGTAAGELFF.

The chain combines TRBV15 with TRBJ2-1; D is unclear. Germline assignment: CDR1 LNHNV and CDR2 YYDKDF (reference sequence). V lost 4 bases and J lost 4, with 5 bases in between. The CDR3 length is 12 residues. CDR3: CATSTPYNEQFF. The CDR3 DNA reads as TGTGCCACCAGCACCCCGTACAATGAGCAGTTCTTC. The complete variable domain, with remaining parts taken from reference TRBV15 and TRBJ2-1, reads DAMVIQNPRYQVTQFGKPVTLSCSQTLNHNVMYWYQQKSSQAPKLLFHYYDKDFNNEADTPDNFQSRRPNTSFCFLDIRSPGLGDTAMYLCATSTPYNEQFFGPGTRLTVL.

The chain uses TRBV27 and TRBJ2-1; D gene unclear. Germline V CDR1 and CDR2: MNHEY, SMNVEV (reference sequence). This CDR3 region has 13 residues. Trimming removed 6 bases from V and 9 bases from J, with 15 bases in between. CDR3 nucleotide sequence: TGTGCCAGCAGGCCCCGGGTTTCGGGTGAGCAGTTCTTC. Translated: CASRPRVSGEQFF.

Only a few counts were recorded for this clone. The chain has TRBV7-2 and TRBJ2-3; weak D call: TRBD2 (6 bases). Germline V lookup: CDR1 SGHTA, CDR2 FQGNSA. The CDR3 runs to 17 residues. Trimming pared 0 bases from V and 3 bases from J, leaving 16 bases between. The CDR3 here is CASSLALAIGGTDTQYF. The DNA for the CDR3 is TGTGCCAGCAGCTTAGCATTGGCTATCGGAGGGACAGATACGCAGTATTTT.

The gene calls are TRBV30 and TRBJ1-2; the D gene is possibly TRBD1 (5 bases). Deletions cut 1 base from V and 7 bases from J, with 10 bases between. Germline CDR1 reads GTSNPN; CDR2 reads SVGIG (reference sequence). This CDR3 region has 12 residues. The CDR3 protein is CAWSGGTTGYTF. As DNA, the CDR3 is TGTGCCTGGAGTGGCGGGACGACTGGCTACACCTTC.

This clone appeared once. The chain uses TRBV27 and TRBJ2-1, with 10 bases identical to TRBD2. The CDR3 covers 17 residues. Germline values: CDR1 MNHEY, CDR2 SMNVEV (reference sequence). J was trimmed by 4 bases and V by 3 bases; bases with no gene match: 9. CDR3 coding DNA: TGTGCCAGCAGTTTTTTACGACTAGCGGGCCTGTACAATGAGCAGTTCTTC. Amino acid sequence: CASSFLRLAGLYNEQFF.

This chain joins TRBV24-1 and TRBJ1-5; 9 bases agree with TRBD1. V lost 3 bases and J lost 4; bases outside the gene matches: 12. The CDR3 runs 18 residues. Germline CDR1 KGHDR, CDR2 SFDVKD. The CDR3 is CATSDTPTGTGRNQPQHF. DNA for the CDR3: TGTGCCACCAGTGATACCCCAACCGGGACAGGGAGGAATCAGCCCCAGCATTTT.

The CDR3 nucleotides are TGTGCCAGCAGCTTAGGCCTAGCGACCCTTAGCACAGATACGCAGTATTTT. Its protein product is CASSLGLATLSTDTQYF. V gene TRBV5-4 combines with J gene TRBJ2-3; D possibly corresponds to TRBD2 (6 bases). V lost 2 bases and J 0 bases, leaving 16 bases between the germline ends. Germline V gene lookup returns CDR1 SGHNT and CDR2 YYREEE (reference sequence). The CDR3 covers 17 residues.

CDR3 bases: TGTGCCAGCAGTCCTCGAACTAGCGGGGGGCGGTTCCCCCCCATGACCGGGGAGCTGTTTTTT. Its translation is CASSPRTSGGRFPPMTGELFF. The chain employs TRBV27 and TRBJ2-2; TRBD2 matches 12 bases. Germline CDR1 MNHEY, CDR2 SMNVEV (reference sequence). J gave up 5 bases and V 5 bases, and 21 bases lay outside the gene matches. CDR3 length: 21 residues.

The V call is TRBV20-1, the J call TRBJ1-5; no clear D. The V end lost 3 bases, the J end lost 5 bases, and 20 bases lay between the germline ends. Germline assignment: CDR1 DFQATT and CDR2 SNEGSKA (reference sequence). This CDR3 is 16 amino acids long. This CDR3 reads CSASGDSWGADQPQHF. Written as DNA, the CDR3 is TGCAGTGCTAGTGGGGATAGTTGGGGAGCCGATCAGCCCCAGCATTTT.

This clone came up once. V usage is TRBV19 and J usage is TRBJ2-2; 8 positions match TRBD2. The CDR3 length is 16 residues. Germline CDR1 and CDR2: LNHDA and SQIVND (reference sequence). Trimming at V came to 4 bases and at J to 0 bases, leaving 4 bases not matched to a gene. For the CDR3, the DNA is TGTGCCAGTAGTAAAACTAGCGGCGCGAACACCGGGGAGCTGTTTTTT. This encodes CASSKTSGANTGELFF.